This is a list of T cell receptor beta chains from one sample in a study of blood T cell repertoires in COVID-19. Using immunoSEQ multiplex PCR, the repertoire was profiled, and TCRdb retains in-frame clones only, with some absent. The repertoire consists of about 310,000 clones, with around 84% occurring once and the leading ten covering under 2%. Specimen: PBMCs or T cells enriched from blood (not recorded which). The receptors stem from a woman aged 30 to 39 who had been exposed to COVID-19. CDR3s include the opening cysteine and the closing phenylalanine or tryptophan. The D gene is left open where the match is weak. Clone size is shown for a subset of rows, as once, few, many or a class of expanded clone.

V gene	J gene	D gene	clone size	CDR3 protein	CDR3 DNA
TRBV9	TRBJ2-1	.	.	CASSVGSGTYNEQFF	TGTGCCAGCAGCGTAGGGTCAGGCACCTACAATGAGCAGTTCTTC
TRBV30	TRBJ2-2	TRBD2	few	CAWRLAGGTGELFF	TGTGCCTGGAGGCTAGCGGGAGGTACCGGGGAGCTGTTTTTT
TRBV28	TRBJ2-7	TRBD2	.	CASSNTPTLAVVNYEQYF	TGTGCCAGCAGCAACACCCCCACTCTAGCGGTAGTAAACTACGAGCAGTACTTC
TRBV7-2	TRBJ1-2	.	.	CASSLVGFGEGSFGYTF	TGTGCCAGCAGCTTAGTGGGGTTCGGGGAGGGATCGTTTGGCTACACCTTC
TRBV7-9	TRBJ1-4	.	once	CASSSTLGGINEKLFF	TGTGCCAGCAGCTCGACTCTAGGGGGAATTAATGAAAAACTGTTTTTT
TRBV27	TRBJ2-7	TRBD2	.	CASSLRGNAYEQYF	TGTGCCAGCAGTTTGCGGGGGAACGCCTACGAGCAGTACTTC
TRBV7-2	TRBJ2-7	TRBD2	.	CASSLTGGGKYEQYF	TGTGCCAGCAGCTTAACAGGCGGGGGGAAGTACGAGCAGTACTTC
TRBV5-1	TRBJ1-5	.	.	CASSMAGDSNQPQHF	TGCGCCAGCAGCATGGCAGGGGACAGCAATCAGCCCCAGCATTTT
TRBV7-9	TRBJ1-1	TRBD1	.	CASSLAGTVEAFF	TGTGCCAGCAGCTTAGCTGGGACAGTTGAAGCTTTCTTT
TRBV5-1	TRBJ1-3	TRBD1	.	CASSLGGTDFKGNTIYF	TGCGCCAGCAGCTTGGGCGGGACAGATTTTAAGGGAAACACCATATATTTT
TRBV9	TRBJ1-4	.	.	CASSIPGSEKLFF	TGTGCCAGCAGCATACCGGGGTCTGAAAAACTGTTTTTT
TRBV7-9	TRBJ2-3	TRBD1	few	CASSLGTALSTDTQYF	TGTGCCAGCAGCCTGGGGACAGCCCTTAGCACAGATACGCAGTATTTT
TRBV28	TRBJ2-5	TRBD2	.	CASREGGLQETQYF	TGTGCCAGCCGGGAGGGAGGGCTACAAGAGACCCAGTACTTC
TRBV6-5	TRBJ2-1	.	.	CASSRGGGSYNEQFF	TGTGCCAGCTCTAGAGGGGGAGGGTCCTACAATGAGCAGTTCTTC
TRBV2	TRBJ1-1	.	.	CASSVSQAHTEAFF	TGTGCCAGCAGTGTTTCTCAGGCCCACACTGAAGCTTTCTTT
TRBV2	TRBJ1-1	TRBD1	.	CATRGTGVPHLFF	TGTGCCACCCGTGGTACAGGGGTCCCACATCTTTTCTTT
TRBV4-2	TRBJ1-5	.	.	CASSQDEGILQPQHF	TGTGCCAGCAGCCAAGATGAGGGAATTCTTCAGCCCCAGCATTTT
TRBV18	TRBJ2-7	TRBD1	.	CASSQTPGQALYEQYF	TGTGCCAGCTCGCAAACCCCCGGACAGGCCCTCTACGAGCAGTACTTC
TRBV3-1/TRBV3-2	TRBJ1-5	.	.	CASSLRGNSQPQHF	TGTGCCAGCAGCCTTCGGGGGAACTCCCAGCCCCAGCATTTT
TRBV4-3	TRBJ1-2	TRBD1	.	CASSHRDRSNNGYTF	TGCGCCAGCAGCCACCGGGACAGATCTAATAATGGCTACACCTTC
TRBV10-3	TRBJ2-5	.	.	CATIERVGETQYF	TGTGCCACTATCGAGCGGGTGGGCGAGACCCAGTACTTC
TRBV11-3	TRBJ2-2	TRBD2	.	CASSLGFGGTGELFF	TGTGCCAGCAGCTTAGGGTTCGGGGGGACCGGGGAGCTGTTTTTT
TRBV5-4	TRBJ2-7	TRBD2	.	CASSLASGLNYEQYF	TGTGCCAGCAGCTTGGCTAGCGGACTTAACTACGAGCAGTACTTC
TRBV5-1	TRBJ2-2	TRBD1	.	CASSGTGGFAGELFF	TGCGCCAGCAGCGGGACAGGGGGCTTCGCCGGGGAGCTGTTTTTT
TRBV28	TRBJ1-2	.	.	CASSEAGDNYGYTF	TGTGCCAGCAGTGAGGCAGGGGATAACTATGGCTACACCTTC
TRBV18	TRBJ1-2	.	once	CASSPTPGGKVNYGYTF	TGTGCCAGCTCACCCACCCCGGGGGGAAAGGTTAACTATGGCTACACCTTC
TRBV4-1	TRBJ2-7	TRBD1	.	CASSQGQDYYEQYF	TGCGCCAGCAGCCAGGGACAGGATTACTACGAGCAGTACTTC
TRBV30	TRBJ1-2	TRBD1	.	CAWSAGTGGNGYTF	TGTGCCTGGAGTGCCGGGACAGGGGGTAATGGCTACACCTTC
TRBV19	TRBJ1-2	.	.	CASRKRTASYGYTF	TGTGCCAGTAGAAAGAGGACAGCCTCCTATGGCTACACCTTC
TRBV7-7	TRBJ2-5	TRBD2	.	CASSGGYQETQYF	TGTGCTAGCAGCGGGGGGTACCAAGAGACCCAGTACTTC
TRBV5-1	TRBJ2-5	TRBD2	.	CASSLAASGGPQETQYF	TGCGCCAGCAGCTTGGCCGCTAGCGGGGGTCCTCAAGAGACCCAGTACTTC
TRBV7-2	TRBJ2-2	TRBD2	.	CASSALAGTGELFF	TGTGCCAGCAGCGCCCTAGCGGGCACCGGGGAGCTGTTTTTT
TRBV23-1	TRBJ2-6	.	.	CASSPFQVSGANVLTF	TGCGCCAGCAGTCCTTTTCAGGTTTCTGGGGCCAACGTCCTGACTTTC